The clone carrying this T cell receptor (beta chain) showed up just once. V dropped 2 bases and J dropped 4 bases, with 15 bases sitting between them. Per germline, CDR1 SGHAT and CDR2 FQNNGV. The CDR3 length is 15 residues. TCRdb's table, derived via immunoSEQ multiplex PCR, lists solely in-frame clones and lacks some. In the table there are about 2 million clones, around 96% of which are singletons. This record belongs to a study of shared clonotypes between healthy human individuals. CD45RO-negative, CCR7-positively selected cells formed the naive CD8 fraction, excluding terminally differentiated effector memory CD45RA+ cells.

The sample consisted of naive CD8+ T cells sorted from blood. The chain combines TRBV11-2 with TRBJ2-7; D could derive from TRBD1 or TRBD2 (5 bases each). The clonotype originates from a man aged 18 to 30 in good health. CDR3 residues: CASSLTWDLQYEQYF. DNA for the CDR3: TGTGCCAGCAGCTTAACATGGGACCTTCAATACGAGCAGTACTTC.